Listed here are 21 T cell receptor beta chains from one sample, sequenced in a study of cytomegalovirus exposure and HLA in healthy donors (dated by TCRdb to the late 2010s). Library preparation was by the immunoSEQ multiplex PCR assay. The multiplex PCR relied on a mix of 60 forward primers for TCR Vbeta segments and 13 reverse primers for TCR Jbeta segments. The table comes from immuneACCESS by way of TCRdb, which keeps in-frame sequences with V and J called. Part of the clones is missing from these tables; in studies checked, under half for an unresolved V gene and the rest for unknown reasons. The sample contains some 130,000 clones, around 78% of them found a single time. The biggest ten clones account for about 3.3% of the sample. The sample was PBMCs. The receptors come from a woman aged 25 to 45 in good health and CMV-seropositive.

The genes are TRBV4-3 and TRBJ1-1, with a tentative D call TRBD1 (5 bases). The CDR3 loop spans 14 amino acids. V shed 0 bases and J shed 6 bases, with 11 bases lying between them. Germline V lookup: CDR1 LGHNA, CDR2 YSLEER. CDR3: CASSQDLWGAEAFF. Here the CDR3 DNA reads TGCGCCAGCAGCCAAGATCTGTGGGGGGCTGAAGCTTTCTTT.

The CDR3 DNA sequence: TGTGCCACCGCACCGGGACAGGGGGCATATGGCTACACCTTC. It translates to CATAPGQGAYGYTF. This chain connects TRBV30 to TRBJ1-2; 12 nucleotides align to TRBD1. The CDR3 is made up of 14 amino acids. The junction had 9 bases not matched to a gene; V was cut back by 8 bases and J by 5 bases. In germline, CDR1 is GTSNPN, CDR2 SVGIG (reference sequence).

V is TRBV23-1 and J is TRBJ1-2; D is uncertain. TRBV23-1 is noted as an ORF with a role that remains uncertain. V shed 6 bases and J shed 1 base, with 15 bases lying between them. The CDR3 has 15 amino acids. Here the CDR3 DNA reads TGCGCCAGCAGCCCGCAGGCAGAGTTTAACTATGGCTACACCTTC. Encoded protein: CASSPQAEFNYGYTF.

The chain combines TRBV5-1 with TRBJ1-2, with D maybe TRBD1 (5 bases). The length of the CDR3 is 15 residues. The V gene's germline CDR1 is SGHRS and CDR2 YFSETQ. V shed 0 bases and J shed 0 bases, with 9 bases lying between them. CDR3 amino acids: CASSLEQATNYGYTF. As DNA, the CDR3 is TGCGCCAGCAGCTTGGAACAGGCGACTAACTATGGCTACACCTTC.

The chain is built from TRBV28 and TRBJ2-7, with D possibly TRBD2 on 6 matching bases. Per germline, CDR1 MDHEN and CDR2 SYDVKM. The CDR3 is 13 residues long. V was clipped by 3 bases and J by 6 bases, with 12 bases between them. The chain's CDR3 is CASSLQVGGEQYF. For the CDR3, the DNA is TGTGCCAGCAGTTTGCAGGTCGGGGGCGAGCAGTACTTC.

The rearrangement joins TRBV5-4 to TRBJ1-2, with TRBD1 identical over 8 bases. The CDR3 loop spans 15 amino acids. Germline-derived CDR1 and CDR2 are SGHNT and YYREEE (reference sequence). Trimming removed 2 bases from V and 7 bases from J; junction bases left unmatched: 10. The CDR3 bases are TGTGCCAGCAGCTTCCCGGGACAGGAGGTTGTTGGCTACACCTTC. This translates into CASSFPGQEVVGYTF.

This chain links TRBV9 with TRBJ1-4; 7 nucleotides agree with TRBD1. Germline values: CDR1 SGDLS, CDR2 YYNGEE. The CDR3 is 15 amino acids. Trimming removed 0 bases from V and 4 bases from J; junction bases left unmatched: 3. CDR3 nucleotides: TGTGCCAGCAGCGTAGAGACAGGGCTTAATGAAAAACTGTTTTTT. Translated, it gives CASSVETGLNEKLFF.

The rearrangement joins TRBV19 to TRBJ2-1, with 9 nucleotides matching TRBD1. CDR3 size: 17 residues. V lost 5 bases to trimming and J lost 6 bases; unmatched junction nucleotides: 14. CDR1 and CDR2 (germline): LNHDA, SQIVND (reference sequence). CDR3 DNA sequence: TGTGCCAGTAGTGCCCATTCGACAGGGGGGTTTATCAATGAGCAGTTCTTC. It codes for CASSAHSTGGFINEQFF.

The chain is built from TRBV2 and TRBJ2-1; the match to TRBD2 covers 7 bases. Germline V gene data show CDR1 as SNHLY and CDR2 as FYNNEI. V lost 5 bases, J lost 5 bases, and 9 bases stayed unmatched. The CDR3 has 15 residues. The CDR3 loop reads CASSWWRGTDNEQFF. In DNA form, the CDR3 reads TGTGCCAGCAGTTGGTGGCGGGGGACTGACAATGAGCAGTTCTTC.

CDR3 sequence (DNA): TGTGCCAGCAGTGAAGCGAGGGTCTACACTGAAGCTTTCTTT. This translates into CASSEARVYTEAFF. V and J are TRBV2 and TRBJ1-1; D is unclear. The germline gives CDR1 SNHLY, CDR2 FYNNEI. Trimming took off 0 bases at V and 3 bases at J, with 8 bases between the two ends. The CDR3 runs to 14 residues.

The chain employs TRBV2 and TRBJ2-7, with a tentative D call TRBD1 (5 bases). This CDR3 contains 13 residues. Germline values: CDR1 SNHLY, CDR2 FYNNEI. V lost 5 bases, J lost 2 bases, and 10 bases lay in between. As DNA, the CDR3 is TGTGCCAGCAGTCCGGACAAGACCTACGAGCAGTACTTC. Translated, it gives CASSPDKTYEQYF.

The gene calls are TRBV5-1 and TRBJ1-1; 7 bases match TRBD1. This CDR3 is 14 amino acids long. V was pared by 0 bases and J by 9 bases, with 8 bases of the junction left unmatched. Germline loops: CDR1 SGHRS, CDR2 YFSETQ. The CDR3 coding sequence is TGCGCCAGCAGCTTGGGACAGGGCGGGGAAAAAGCTTTCTTT. This gives the protein CASSLGQGGEKAFF.

The chain combines TRBV5-4 with TRBJ2-1, with 8 bases fitting TRBD2. Germline CDR1 SGHNT, CDR2 YYREEE (reference sequence). This CDR3 has 13 residues. Trimming removed 2 bases from V and 7 bases from J; junction bases left unmatched: 2. The CDR3 here is CASSFRGGNEQFF. The CDR3 DNA reads TGTGCCAGCAGCTTCCGGGGGGGTAATGAGCAGTTCTTC.

The chain employs TRBV16 and TRBJ1-5; D not certain. Germline assignment: CDR1 KGHSY and CDR2 FQNENV. CDR3 length equals 16 residues. Between the trimmed V and J ends, which lost 4 bases and 5 bases, there was a span of 18 bases. CDR3 protein: CASSPLGRGVDQPQHF. CDR3 coding DNA: TGTGCCAGCAGCCCCCTCGGTCGGGGTGTGGATCAGCCCCAGCATTTT.

This clone is medium-sized (0.01 to 0.1%) in the sample. The V and J genes are TRBV29-1 and TRBJ2-2; possibly TRBD2 for D (6 bases). This CDR3 has 15 amino acids. Trimming pared 6 bases from V and 5 bases from J, leaving 19 bases between. Germline CDR1 is SQVTM and CDR2 is ANQGSEA. The CDR3 bases are TGCAGCGTCTGGCGGGACGGCTGGACGACCGGGGAGCTGTTTTTT. This sequence encodes CSVWRDGWTTGELFF.

The V and J genes are TRBV6-6 and TRBJ1-6; tentatively, D is TRBD1 (5 bases). CDR3 length equals 16 residues. The ends were cut back, 0 bases at V and 7 bases at J, with 13 bases in the middle. CDR1 is MNHNY and CDR2 is SVGAGI in the germline V gene (reference sequence). The DNA for the CDR3 is TGTGCCAGCAGTTACTCGGAAGTGACAGCGAATTCACCCCTCCACTTT. Translation gives CASSYSEVTANSPLHF.

In DNA, the CDR3 is TGTGCCAGCAGCTTGAGGGGCGAAGAGACCCAGTACTTC. Encoded protein: CASSLRGEETQYF. This chain connects TRBV5-4 to TRBJ2-5; possible D gene TRBD1, 5 bases. V lost 1 base to trimming and J lost 3 bases, with 7 bases between them. This CDR3 is 13 amino acids long. Germline CDR1 SGHNT, CDR2 YYREEE (reference sequence).

The chain uses TRBV27 and TRBJ2-7; maybe TRBD1 (5 bases). V was clipped by 3 bases and J by 4 bases, with 7 bases between them. The CDR3 runs 12 residues. Looked up from germline, CDR1 is MNHEY and CDR2 is SMNVEV (reference sequence). CDR3 in amino acids: CASSLSGYEQYF. The CDR3 nucleotides read TGTGCCAGCAGTTTGTCAGGGTACGAGCAGTACTTC.

The genes are TRBV10-3 and TRBJ1-1, with TRBD1 matching over 7 bases. After removal of 6 bases from V and 6 bases from J, the junction contained 7 bases not matched to a gene. The CDR3 length is 13 residues. Looked up from germline, CDR1 is ENHRY and CDR2 is SYGVKD. The CDR3 sequence is CAIRGDRAPEAFF. CDR3 bases: TGTGCCATCAGGGGAGACAGGGCCCCTGAAGCTTTCTTT.

This sequence joins TRBV18 and TRBJ1-6, with a tentative D call TRBD1 (5 bases). Deletions cut 4 bases from V and 5 bases from J, with 9 bases between. Looked up from germline, CDR1 is KGHSH and CDR2 is LQKENI. CDR3 length: 14 residues. CDR3 region: CASSLDTNNSPLHF. The CDR3 DNA reads TGTGCCAGCTCACTGGACACGAATAATTCACCCCTCCACTTT. Looking up the rest from reference TRBV18 and TRBJ1-6 gives the full variable domain: NAGVMQNPRHLVRRRGQEARLRCSPMKGHSHVYWYRQLPEEGLKFMVYLQKENIIDESGMPKERFSAEFPKEGPSILRIQQVVRGDSAAYFCASSLDTNNSPLHFGNGTRLTVT.

Regarding this clone: The sample contains more than one DNA sequence encoding this CDR3. This chain uses TRBV11-3 with TRBJ2-7, with 7 bases matching TRBD1. With 5 bases clipped from V and 0 bases from J, the junction kept 4 bases outside the gene matches. Germline-derived CDR1 and CDR2 are SGHNT and YENEEA. CDR3 size: 14 residues. CDR3 region: CASSPRQGSYEQYF. Here the CDR3 DNA reads TGTGCCAGCAGCCCAAGACAGGGCTCCTACGAGCAGTACTTC.